The next 20 T cell receptor beta chains were all read from a single sample in a study of Tregs in tolerant kidney transplant recipients. Sequenced by immunoSEQ multiplex PCR; TCRdb stores in-frame clones only, minus some. Recorded for this sample: about 48,000 clones. Sequencing used CD4+ T cells from blood, obtained before the transplant. The receptors shown here come from a human donor who received a combined kidney and bone marrow transplant.

Turning to this clone: Read coverage stops 3 residues before the CDR3 terminus; the germline J gene supplies the remainder. The chain employs TRBV7-2 and TRBJ2-1; 9 bases match TRBD1. Trimming removed 5 bases from V and 7 bases from J; junction bases left unmatched: 9. The germline V gene encodes CDR1 SGHTA and CDR2 FQGNSA. CDR3 size: 15 residues. CDR3 protein: CASSITGTGWNEQFF. The CDR3 DNA, read in part, is TGTGCCAGCAGCATTACCGGGACAGGGTGGAATGAG.

As to this clone: Read data end 3 residues before the CDR3 end; the end is taken from the germline J gene. The rearrangement uses TRBV18 and TRBJ2-7; D may be TRBD1 (6 bases). The V and J ends lost 8 bases and 4 bases respectively, with 24 bases between them. CDR3 size: 16 residues. Germline V gene data show CDR1 as KGHSH and CDR2 as LQKENI. The CDR3 bases that were read are TGTGCCAGCCGACAATATACAGGGAGATTAGCATACGAG. Translation: CASRQYTGRLAYE. The full CDR3 protein is CASRQYTGRLAYEQYF. The whole variable domain, remainder taken from reference TRBV18 and TRBJ2-7, is NAGVMQNPRHLVRRRGQEARLRCSPMKGHSHVYWYRQLPEEGLKFMVYLQKENIIDESGMPKERFSAEFPKEGPSILRIQQVVRGDSAAYFCASRQYTGRLAYEQYFGPGTRLTVT.

As regards this clone: The read terminates 3 residues before the CDR3 end, so the remaining end is supplied by the germline J gene. The chain has TRBV20-1 and TRBJ2-2; TRBD1 aligns across 8 bases. V was clipped by 0 bases and J by 8 bases; unmatched bases: 8. Germline loops: CDR1 DFQATT, CDR2 SNEGSKA (reference sequence). CDR3 length equals 15 residues. The CDR3 is CSARDLRTGSGELFF. Incomplete CDR3 DNA: TGCAGTGCTAGAGATCTCAGGACAGGGTCAGGGGAG.

About this clone: The observed sequence ends 3 residues before the CDR3 terminus, with the missing tail filled in from the germline J gene. The chain carries TRBV5-1 and TRBJ2-7; 10 bases line up with TRBD1. Germline-derived CDR1 and CDR2 are SGHRS and YFSETQ. V was clipped by 5 bases and J by 5 bases; unmatched bases: 7. This CDR3 has 14 residues. The part of the CDR3 DNA that was read is TGCGCCAGCAGGATCCGGGACAGGGGCCACGAG. This gives the protein CASRIRDRGHE. In full, the CDR3 is CASRIRDRGHEQYF.

Worth noting for this clone: The CDR3 is cut off 3 residues early in the read; its end comes from the germline J gene. The V gene is TRBV18, the J gene TRBJ2-7, with D possibly TRBD1 on 6 matching bases. This CDR3 contains 15 residues. V was trimmed by 4 bases and J by 3 bases, leaving 16 bases between them. From germline, CDR1 is KGHSH and CDR2 LQKENI. The CDR3 DNA, read in part, is TGTGCCAGCTCACTCGGACAGAGTGCGCTCTACGAG. It codes for CASSLGQSALYE. The full CDR3 protein is CASSLGQSALYEQYF.

For this clone: The CDR3 end is not reached by the read, which stops 3 residues before it; the germline J gene fills it in. The chain combines TRBV20-1 with TRBJ2-1; TRBD2 agrees at 11 bases. CDR3 length: 15 residues. Germline CDR1 is DFQATT and CDR2 is SNEGSKA (reference sequence). J gave up 4 bases and V 6 bases, and 8 bases lay outside the gene matches. Incomplete CDR3 DNA: TGCAGTGCGCCGGCCGGGACTAGCGGATACAATGAG. Residues: CSAPAGTSGYNE. The CDR3 in its entirety is CSAPAGTSGYNEQFF.

Turning to this clone: The CDR3 is cut off 3 residues early in the read; its end comes from the germline J gene. The V call is TRBV19, the J call TRBJ2-6; TRBD2 is a possible D gene (5 bases). The CDR3 runs to 17 residues. CDR1 LNHDA and CDR2 SQIVND come from the germline V gene (reference sequence). Trimming took off 3 bases at V and 4 bases at J, with 16 bases between the two ends. The CDR3 reads CASSIPPNGVGANVLTF. CDR3 DNA, as far as it was read: TGTGCCAGTAGTATTCCCCCAAACGGGGTCGGGGCCAACGTC.

To note about this clone: The CDR3 end is not reached by the read, which stops 3 residues before it; the germline J gene fills it in. The rearrangement uses TRBV5-5 and TRBJ1-5; a weak D match, TRBD1 (5 bases). Trimming took 3 bases from V and 6 from J, leaving 13 bases between them. The CDR3 length is 14 residues. CDR1 and CDR2 from the germline V gene are SGHKS and YYEKEE (reference sequence). The CDR3 DNA, read in part, is TGTGCCAGCAGCTCCGGGGACTTCTCTCAGCCC. It encodes CASSSGDFSQP. The CDR3, in full, reads CASSSGDFSQPQHF.

With respect to this clone: The read ends 3 residues before the CDR3 terminus; that terminus is restored from the germline J gene. The V call is TRBV7-2, the J call TRBJ1-5; no firm D call. The V and J ends lost 2 bases and 5 bases respectively, with 7 bases between them. Germline V gene lookup returns CDR1 SGHTA and CDR2 FQGNSA. There are 13 residues in the CDR3. This chain's CDR3 is CASSLSSYQPQHF. The sequenced part of the CDR3 DNA is TGTGCCAGCAGCTTATCCAGTTATCAGCCC.

Comment on this clone: The read stops 3 residues short of the end of the CDR3; the missing end is completed from the germline J gene. V is TRBV7-6 and J is TRBJ1-3; D not resolved. The germline gives CDR1 SGHVS, CDR2 FNYEAQ. Trimming stripped 5 bases from V and 4 bases from J, with 9 bases between. This CDR3 contains 13 residues. CDR3 bases read: TGTGCCAGCAGCACAGAACCCGGAAACACC. Its protein is CASSTEPGNT. From start to end, the CDR3 is CASSTEPGNTIYF.

To note about this clone: The missing CDR3 end, 3 residues past where the read stops, is filled in from the germline J gene. The chain couples TRBV7-9 to TRBJ2-2; TRBD1 might be the D (5 bases). Germline V lookup: CDR1 SEHNR, CDR2 FQNEAQ (reference sequence). Trimming removed 2 bases from V and 5 bases from J, with 9 bases in between. The CDR3 has 14 residues. CDR3 protein: CASSLQGTTGELFF. Incomplete CDR3 DNA: TGTGCCAGCAGCTTACAGGGAACGACCGGGGAG.

Note on this clone: Read coverage stops 3 residues before the CDR3 terminus; the germline J gene supplies the remainder. The J gene is TRBJ2-5, the V gene TRBV30; 9 nucleotides match TRBD2. J was trimmed by 4 bases and V by 3 bases; bases with no gene match: 3. The germline V gene has CDR1 GTSNPN and CDR2 SVGIG (reference sequence). The CDR3 runs to 13 residues. The covered CDR3 bases are TGTGCCTGGAGGCTAGCGGGATTAGAGACC. The encoded protein is CAWRLAGLET. The complete CDR3 sequence is CAWRLAGLETQYF.

On this clone: The CDR3 end lies 3 residues beyond the end of the read and is filled in from the germline J gene. This sequence joins TRBV6-2 or TRBV6-3 and TRBJ2-1, with 12 bases that match TRBD2. The CDR3 sequence is 16 residues long. V shed 5 bases, J shed 8 bases, and the junction held 10 bases outside the gene matches. Per germline, CDR1 MNHEY and CDR2 SVGEGT. CDR3 DNA, as far as it was read: TGTGCCAGCAGTGACCCCACTAGCGGGGGGAGGGATGAG. It specifies CASSDPTSGGRDE. Given in full, the CDR3 is CASSDPTSGGRDEQFF.

A word on this clone: The read falls 3 residues short of the CDR3 end, and the missing part is taken from the germline J gene. This rearrangement joins TRBV7-3 to TRBJ2-2; D possibly corresponds to TRBD2 (5 bases). This CDR3 comprises 14 residues. Germline V gene sequence: CDR1 SGHTA, CDR2 FQGTGA. V shed 2 bases and J shed 4 bases, with 8 bases lying between them. CDR3 DNA (partial): TGTGCCAGCAGCTTAGGCGGGCCCACCGGGGAG. It specifies CASSLGGPTGE. The CDR3 in its entirety is CASSLGGPTGELFF. Together with reference TRBV7-3 and TRBJ2-2, the CDR3 gives the full variable domain: GAGVSQTPSNKVTEKGKYVELRCDPISGHTALYWYRQSLGQGPEFLIYFQGTGAADDSGLPNDRFFAVRPEGSVSTLKIQRTERGDSAVYLCASSLGGPTGELFFGEGSRLTVL.

Details on this clone: Sequencing ends 3 residues short of the CDR3 end; the germline J gene provides the rest. The rearrangement uses TRBV7-6 and TRBJ1-5, with D perhaps TRBD1 (6 bases). V lost 0 bases to trimming and J lost 2 bases, with 14 bases between them. The CDR3 sequence is 17 residues long. Looked up from germline, CDR1 is SGHVS and CDR2 is FNYEAQ. The sequenced part of the CDR3 DNA is TGTGCCAGCAGCTTAGCCCGGGGGGGGGCAGGCAATCAGCCC. Protein product: CASSLARGGAGNQP. The whole CDR3 protein reads CASSLARGGAGNQPQHF.

A word on this clone: The read terminates 3 residues before the CDR3 end, so the remaining end is supplied by the germline J gene. The chain recombines TRBV19 with TRBJ1-1, with 8 bases matching TRBD1. V gave up 4 bases and J gave up 4 bases; unmatched junction bases: 2. In germline, CDR1 is LNHDA, CDR2 SQIVND (reference sequence). The CDR3 runs to 13 residues. The CDR3 reads CASSTDRGTEAFF. The sequenced part of the CDR3 DNA is TGTGCCAGTAGTACTGACAGGGGCACTGAA.

Regarding this clone: The read finishes 3 residues shy of the CDR3 end, and the germline J gene is used to complete it. The V call is TRBV18, the J call TRBJ2-2; D is unresolved. This CDR3 spans 15 amino acids. Trimming shortened V by 3 bases and J by 6 bases, and 14 bases separated the two germline ends. Looked up from germline, CDR1 is KGHSH and CDR2 is LQKENI. Incomplete CDR3 DNA: TGTGCCAGCTCACCTGCAGGTTCTGGCGCCGGGGAG. It is translated as CASSPAGSGAGE. In full, the CDR3 reads CASSPAGSGAGELFF.

As concerns this clone: The germline gene is not matched at one end of the junction; a read error may be the cause. From the germline J gene comes the end of the CDR3, since the read stops 3 residues before it. The V call is TRBV2, the J call TRBJ1-4; 7 bases fit TRBD1. The germline gives CDR1 SNHLY, CDR2 FYNNEI. This CDR3 contains 15 residues. The CDR3 sequence: CASTGGGQLNEKLFF. The sequenced CDR3 bases are TGTGCTAGCACTGGAGGGGGACAGTTAAATGAAAAA.

Remarks on this clone: Read data end 3 residues before the CDR3 end; the end is taken from the germline J gene. V and J are TRBV2 and TRBJ2-7, with TRBD1 matching over 8 bases. The CDR3 runs to 13 residues. J gave up 2 bases and V 6 bases, and 3 bases lay outside the gene matches. Germline V gene sequence: CDR1 SNHLY, CDR2 FYNNEI. The CDR3 spells CASSTQGAYEQYF. The CDR3 DNA, read in part, is TGTGCCAGCAGCACACAGGGGGCCTACGAG.

Concerning this clone itself: The CDR3 end lies 3 residues beyond the end of the read and is filled in from the germline J gene. The chain recombines TRBV7-3 with TRBJ1-2; the match to TRBD1 covers 11 bases. J gave up 3 bases and V 4 bases, and 1 base lay outside the gene matches. The CDR3 length is 14 residues. Germline V gene data show CDR1 as SGHTA and CDR2 as FQGTGA. The CDR3 loop is CASSSGQGDYGYTF. Partial CDR3 DNA: TGTGCCAGCAGCTCGGGACAGGGGGACTATGGC.